These 30 T cell receptor beta chains came from one sample sequenced in a study of spatial heterogeneity in lung cancer. TCRdb reprocessed the 5' RACE reads via MiXCR and lists one record per CDR3 protein. The data show around 70,000 distinct CDR3 sequences, with about 8.2% seen just once and more than 1.5% held by the top ten. Time point indicated: blood at routine non-recurrence follow-up after resection. The sequencing here drew on PBMCs, taken at follow-up. Receptors originate from a female donor with early-stage non-small cell lung cancer.

The J gene is TRBJ2-7, the V gene TRBV9; maybe TRBD2 (6 bases). The CDR3 extends over 15 amino acids. V lost 0 bases, J lost 3 bases, and 13 bases lay in between. Looked up from germline, CDR1 is SGDLS and CDR2 is YYNGEE. The CDR3 here is CASSVGGEASYEQYF. The CDR3 region has the DNA TGTGCCAGCAGCGTAGGAGGGGAGGCAAGCTACGAGCAGTACTTC. The variable domain in full, completed from reference TRBV9 and TRBJ2-7, reads DSGVTQTPKHLITATGQRVTLRCSPRSGDLSVYWYQQSLDQGLQFLIQYYNGEERAKGNILERFSAQQFPDLHSELNLSSLELGDSALYFCASSVGGEASYEQYFGPGTRLTVT.

The table lists this clonotype with many counts. V and J are TRBV19 and TRBJ2-2; 13 bases line up with TRBD2. J lost 3 bases, V lost 5 bases, and 3 bases had no gene match. Germline lookup yields CDR1 LNHDA and CDR2 SQIVND (reference sequence). The CDR3 totals 16 residues. The CDR3 spells CASSHTSGGDTGELFF. As DNA, the CDR3 is TGTGCCAGTAGTCATACTAGCGGGGGGGACACCGGGGAGCTGTTTTTT.

As for this clonotype: Given a much more abundant clone one base away, this may be a read error. This chain connects TRBV18 to TRBJ2-2; D may be TRBD1 (6 bases). Germline V gene lookup returns CDR1 KGHSH and CDR2 LQKENI. The CDR3 sequence is 14 residues long. With 8 bases removed from V and 3 bases from J, the gap between germline ends came to 13 bases. DNA for the CDR3: TGTGCCAGCCGACAGGTATCCGACACCGGGGAGCTGTTTTTT. Protein sequence: CASRQVSDTGELFF.

This clonotype was detected many times. The chain carries TRBV7-6 and TRBJ2-6, with D maybe TRBD1 (6 bases). The CDR3 is 18 residues long. Trimming took 5 bases from V and 1 from J, leaving 18 bases between them. Germline-derived CDR1 and CDR2 are SGHVS and FNYEAQ. The CDR3 spells CASSLRPTGTSGANVLTF. The CDR3 DNA sequence: TGTGCCAGCAGCCTCCGGCCCACAGGGACATCTGGGGCCAACGTCCTGACTTTC.

This clonotype was detected ten times or more. This chain uses TRBV19 with TRBJ2-1, with 9 positions matching TRBD1. Germline trimming cut 6 bases from V and 2 bases from J; bases unmatched to any gene: 8. The length of the CDR3 is 16 residues. Germline V CDR1 and CDR2: LNHDA, SQIVND (reference sequence). CDR3 sequence reads: CASSSRQGEAYNEQFF. CDR3 coding DNA: TGTGCCAGTAGCAGCAGACAGGGGGAGGCCTACAATGAGCAGTTCTTC.

Ten or more counts support this clonotype. The rearrangement joins TRBV5-1 to TRBJ2-5; D not resolved. The germline V and J ends were trimmed by 2 bases and 4 bases, with 12 bases remaining between them. The CDR3 is 14 amino acids. Germline assignment: CDR1 SGHRS and CDR2 YFSETQ. CDR3 sequence reads: CASSFIRTGETQYF. As DNA, the CDR3 is TGCGCCAGCAGCTTTATCCGTACGGGAGAGACCCAGTACTTC.

Many counts were recorded for this clonotype. The chain employs TRBV19 and TRBJ1-2; a possible D gene is TRBD1 (5 bases). The CDR3 sequence is 14 residues long. Trimming shortened V by 4 bases and J by 2 bases, and 11 bases separated the two germline ends. CDR1 and CDR2 (germline): LNHDA, SQIVND (reference sequence). The CDR3 DNA reads as TGTGCCAGTAGTACCGGCGACAGCAACTATGGCTACACCTTC. Amino acids: CASSTGDSNYGYTF.

About this clonotype: Its ends do not fully match the called genes, so a read error is possible. This chain links TRBV3-1 with TRBJ1-1, with no clear D. The CDR3 covers 12 residues. Germline-derived CDR1 and CDR2 are LGHDT and YNNKEL (reference sequence). The CDR3 spells CSSSQAGAEAFF. CDR3 nucleotides: TGTTCCAGCAGCCAGGCAGGCGCTGAAGCTTTCTTT.

The CDR3, as DNA: TGCAGCGTGGGCAGGGGGCTCGGGGAAAAACTGTTTTTT. Translated: CSVGRGLGEKLFF. The chain employs TRBV29-1 and TRBJ1-4, with TRBD1 identical over 8 bases. Losses at the gene ends were 6 bases for V and 8 bases for J; bases not matched to a gene: 8. This CDR3 contains 13 residues. The germline V gene encodes CDR1 SQVTM and CDR2 ANQGSEA. Complete variable domain (other parts from reference TRBV29-1 and TRBJ1-4): SAVISQKPSRDICQRGTSLTIQCQVDSQVTMMFWYRQQPGQSLTLIATANQGSEATYESGFVIDKFPISRPNLTFSTLTVSNMSPEDSSIYLCSVGRGLGEKLFFGSGTQLSVL.

In its sample, this clonotype was seen a few times. The rearrangement uses TRBV7-3 and TRBJ2-1, with TRBD2 matching 10 bases. Germline V gene data show CDR1 as SGHTA and CDR2 as FQGTGA. With V trimmed by 5 bases and J by 8 bases, 15 bases remained unmatched. The length of the CDR3 is 17 residues. CDR3 amino acids: CASSLGTSVLEGYEQFF. In DNA form, the CDR3 reads TGTGCCAGCAGCCTCGGGACTAGCGTACTTGAGGGCTATGAGCAGTTCTTC.

This clonotype was counted many times. The genes are TRBV3-1 and TRBJ2-7; no clear D gene. The germline V and J ends were trimmed by 6 bases and 3 bases, with 12 bases remaining between them. The CDR3 is made up of 13 amino acids. Germline CDR1 and CDR2: LGHDT and YNNKEL (reference sequence). CDR3 protein: CASRQSRSYEQYF. In DNA form, the CDR3 reads TGTGCCAGCAGGCAGTCCAGGAGCTACGAGCAGTACTTC.

This clonotype came up once. Given a much more abundant clone one base away, this may be a read error. The V and J genes are TRBV7-9 and TRBJ2-3, with unresolved D. V was trimmed by 8 bases and J by 0 bases, leaving 12 bases between them. CDR1 and CDR2 (germline): SEHNR, FQNEAQ (reference sequence). This CDR3 contains 14 residues. The DNA for the CDR3 is TGTGCCAGCCCCCCTAGGCGAAGCACAGATACGCAGTATTTT. Translation: CASPPRRSTDTQYF.

This clonotype was seen only a few times. The V gene is TRBV7-8, the J gene TRBJ2-7, with 8 bases identical to TRBD2. The CDR3 is made up of 16 amino acids. Germline V gives CDR1 SGHVS, CDR2 FQNEAQ. Trimming cost V 1 base and J 1 base; bases outside gene matches: 6. For the CDR3, the DNA is TGTGCCAGCAGCTTAGACCTTAGCGGGGCTTCCTACGAGCAGTACTTC. Its protein product is CASSLDLSGASYEQYF. Variable domain in full (rest from reference TRBV7-8 and TRBJ2-7): GAGVSQSPRYKVAKRGQDVALRCDPISGHVSLFWYQQALGQGPEFLTYFQNEAQLDKSGLPSDRFFAERPEGSVSTLKIQRTQQEDSAVYLCASSLDLSGASYEQYFGPGTRLTVT.

The CDR3 protein is CASSLSRAPNSPLHF. The CDR3, as DNA: TGTGCCAGCAGCTTATCCAGGGCTCCCAATTCACCCCTCCACTTT. This chain links TRBV5-4 with TRBJ1-6; a possible D gene is TRBD1 (5 bases). V gave up 2 bases and J gave up 7 bases, with 13 bases separating them. The length of the CDR3 is 15 residues. CDR1 and CDR2 (germline): SGHNT, YYREEE (reference sequence).

The chain carries TRBV5-1 and TRBJ2-5, with D perhaps TRBD1 (5 bases). The CDR3 has 14 amino acids. Trimming pared 4 bases from V and 2 bases from J, leaving 12 bases between. Per the germline V gene, CDR1 is SGHRS and CDR2 is YFSETQ. The CDR3 bases are TGCGCCAGCAGCCCAACCCCAGGGCAAGAGACCCAGTACTTC. The encoded protein is CASSPTPGQETQYF.

J is TRBJ2-1 and V is TRBV7-3; D may be TRBD1 or TRBD2 (7 bases each). CDR1 is SGHTA, CDR2 FQGTGA, per germline. The V end was cut by 5 bases, the J end by 7 bases, with 21 bases between. The CDR3 is 16 amino acids. The CDR3 loop is CASSPGLSRGGNEQFF. DNA for the CDR3: TGTGCCAGCAGCCCCGGACTATCCAGGGGGGGGAATGAGCAGTTCTTC.

In its sample, this clonotype was seen a few times. V gene TRBV19 combines with J gene TRBJ2-5, with D maybe TRBD1 (5 bases). CDR3 size: 14 residues. Germline lookup yields CDR1 LNHDA and CDR2 SQIVND (reference sequence). V lost 4 bases and J lost 5, with 14 bases in between. DNA for the CDR3: TGTGCCAGTAGTACTCCAGGGTGGGGTGAGACCCAGTACTTC. The encoded protein is CASSTPGWGETQYF. Drawing the rest from reference TRBV19 and TRBJ2-5, the complete variable domain is DGGITQSPKYLFRKEGQNVTLSCEQNLNHDAMYWYRQDPGQGLRLIYYSQIVNDFQKGDIAEGYSVSREKKESFPLTVTSAQKNPTAFYLCASSTPGWGETQYFGPGTRLLVL.

At least ten counts were recorded for this clonotype. V usage is TRBV7-9 and J usage is TRBJ2-3, with D uncertain. CDR3 length equals 13 residues. The V end lost 5 bases, the J end lost 0 bases, and 6 bases lay between the germline ends. Per germline, CDR1 SEHNR and CDR2 FQNEAQ (reference sequence). CDR3 residues: CASSKTSTDTQYF. In DNA form, the CDR3 reads TGTGCCAGCAGCAAAACTAGCACAGATACGCAGTATTTT.

This clonotype was observed many times. The V and J genes are TRBV20-1 and TRBJ2-1; 11 nucleotides line up with TRBD1. V dropped 8 bases and J dropped 3; count of bases not matched to a gene: 12. CDR1 and CDR2 (germline): DFQATT, SNEGSKA (reference sequence). The CDR3 is 16 residues long. Here the CDR3 reads CSPKNPGTGGYNEQFF. The DNA for the CDR3 is TGCAGTCCTAAGAACCCCGGGACAGGGGGCTACAATGAGCAGTTCTTC.

There are many counts of this clonotype. This chain uses TRBV6-6 with TRBJ2-7; tentatively, D is TRBD2 (5 bases). The ends were cut back, 6 bases at V and 3 bases at J, with 18 bases in the middle. The CDR3 spans 15 residues. The germline gives CDR1 MNHNY, CDR2 SVGAGI (reference sequence). The CDR3 coding sequence is TGTGCCAGCAGCCGGACTGCGTCCACAATCTACGAGCAGTACTTC. Its translation is CASSRTASTIYEQYF.

The J gene is TRBJ2-5, the V gene TRBV5-1; 12 positions agree with TRBD2. Trimming removed 4 bases from V and 4 bases from J; junction bases left unmatched: 5. The CDR3 length is 15 residues. Germline lookup yields CDR1 SGHRS and CDR2 YFSETQ. CDR3 in amino acids: CASSRGTSGRETQYF. CDR3 in DNA: TGCGCCAGCAGCCGCGGGACTAGCGGGCGAGAGACCCAGTACTTC. Drawing the rest from reference TRBV5-1 and TRBJ2-5, the complete variable domain is KAGVTQTPRYLIKTRGQQVTLSCSPISGHRSVSWYQQTPGQGLQFLFEYFSETQRNKGNFPGRFSGRQFSNSRSEMNVSTLELGDSALYLCASSRGTSGRETQYFGPGTRLLVL.

This clonotype has a count of ten or more. The V gene is TRBV7-6, the J gene TRBJ2-1; 8 bases fit TRBD2. Germline-derived CDR1 and CDR2 are SGHVS and FNYEAQ. With V trimmed by 5 bases and J by 5 bases, 11 bases remained unmatched. This CDR3 region has 16 residues. The CDR3 here is CASSTTSGSRHNEQFF. DNA for the CDR3: TGTGCCAGCAGCACTACAAGCGGGAGCCGACACAATGAGCAGTTCTTC.

This clonotype has more than one count but fewer than ten. This sequence joins TRBV7-9 and TRBJ2-1; TRBD2 aligns across 12 bases. The J segment lost 1 base and the V segment lost 2 bases, leaving 6 bases of the junction unmatched. Germline lookup yields CDR1 SEHNR and CDR2 FQNEAQ (reference sequence). CDR3 size: 18 residues. CDR3 sequence (DNA): TGTGCCAGCAGCTTACTAGCGGGAGGGCCGAGGTCCTACAATGAGCAGTTCTTC. Its protein product is CASSLLAGGPRSYNEQFF.

This clonotype came up many times. The genes are TRBV15 and TRBJ1-2; D gene uncertain. CDR3 length: 14 amino acids. Trimming pared 1 base from V and 5 bases from J, leaving 11 bases between. The germline CDR1 and CDR2 sequences are LNHNV and YYDKDF (reference sequence). The CDR3 sequence: CATSRAGGTYGYTF. CDR3 bases: TGTGCCACCAGCAGAGCGGGAGGTACATATGGCTACACCTTC.

This clonotype was recorded many times. The chain employs TRBV11-2 and TRBJ2-3, with a tentative D call TRBD2 (5 bases). Trimming took off 1 base at V and 0 bases at J, with 8 bases between the two ends. The CDR3 extends over 15 amino acids. CDR1 and CDR2 from the germline V gene are SGHAT and FQNNGV. The CDR3 nucleotides are TGTGCCAGCAGCTTAGTTGGCGGGAGCACAGATACGCAGTATTTT. Its translation is CASSLVGGSTDTQYF.

V usage is TRBV9 and J usage is TRBJ2-1; D might be TRBD2 (6 bases). The CDR3 contains 16 residues. Looked up from germline, CDR1 is SGDLS and CDR2 is YYNGEE. V was cut by 0 bases and J by 1 base, with 11 bases left in between. The CDR3 reads CASSVDPGVSYNEQFF. CDR3 sequence (DNA): TGTGCCAGCAGCGTAGATCCGGGGGTTTCCTACAATGAGCAGTTCTTC.

This clonotype occurred many times. Sequence at one end of the junction differs from germline and may be a read error. The genes are TRBV30 and TRBJ2-3; 9 bases are shared with TRBD2. The germline V gene encodes CDR1 GTSNPN and CDR2 SVGIG (reference sequence). The CDR3 length is 13 residues. CDR3 residues: CAWASRGSGSLNF. CDR3 nucleotide sequence: TGTGCCTGGGCCAGCAGGGGTAGCGGGAGCCTGAATTTT.

With respect to this clonotype: A much larger clone is a single base away; this may be a read error. This rearrangement joins TRBV2 to TRBJ2-5, with no clear D. CDR1 SNHLY and CDR2 FYNNEI come from the germline V gene. CDR3 size: 11 residues. V dropped 4 bases and J dropped 6 bases, with 6 bases sitting between them. The CDR3, as DNA: TGTGCCAGCAGTGTCGTAAAGACCCAGTACTTC. Its protein is CASSVVKTQYF.

This clonotype was counted ten times or more. V gene TRBV14 combines with J gene TRBJ1-1, with D maybe TRBD1 (5 bases). CDR1 is SGHDN, CDR2 FVKESK, per germline. CDR3 length: 15 amino acids. The V end lost 3 bases, the J end lost 0 bases, and 11 bases lay between the germline ends. The CDR3 sequence: CASSQWTQLNTEAFF. DNA of the CDR3: TGTGCCAGCAGCCAGTGGACACAACTGAACACTGAAGCTTTCTTT.

This clonotype has a count of ten or more. This sequence joins TRBV11-2 and TRBJ1-2; no definite D call. V dropped 5 bases and J dropped 4 bases, with 17 bases sitting between them. This CDR3 has 15 amino acids. Germline-derived CDR1 and CDR2 are SGHAT and FQNNGV. CDR3 sequence reads: CASSRVRGSGYGYTF. The CDR3 DNA reads as TGTGCCAGCAGCCGGGTTCGGGGATCAGGCTATGGCTACACCTTC.